The rows below give T cell receptor beta chains drawn from one sample of a study of breast tumors, draining lymph nodes, adjacent tissues. TCRdb redid the calling of the multiplex PCR reads with MiXCR, one entry per CDR3 protein. The sample has about 35,000 distinct CDR3 sequences, about 36% seen once. Sequenced material: breast tumor tissue. The receptors derive from a female donor with breast cancer. Some clones in this sample may be carry-over from other donors' samples. Each CDR3 is given with its conserved first and last residue. A D gene is named only where the DNA matches it firmly. Some rows have no size entry. The others give once, few or many, or a class for an expanded clone.

D: NA; V: TRBV20-1; size: many; J: TRBJ2-1; CDR3: CSRAGGPYNEQFF
D: TRBD1; V: TRBV18; size: NA; J: TRBJ2-7; CDR3: CASSPPAGGPYEQYF
D: NA; V: TRBV19; size: many; J: TRBJ2-2; CDR3: CASSNAPQQDRTGELFF
D: NA; V: TRBV15; size: NA; J: TRBJ2-7; CDR3: CATSGRLDDTYEQYF
D: TRBD1; V: TRBV7-9; size: many; J: TRBJ2-3; CDR3: CASSPGPLTGALNTDTQYF
D: NA; V: TRBV6-5; size: many; J: TRBJ2-2; CDR3: CASSYRGRDTGELFF
D: NA; V: TRBV27; size: NA; J: TRBJ2-7; CDR3: CASSFGGPPYEQYF
D: TRBD2; V: TRBV7-2; size: many; J: TRBJ2-1; CDR3: CASSPTRLAGEQFF
D: TRBD2; V: TRBV28; size: NA; J: TRBJ2-5; CDR3: CASRQAGGGQETQYF
D: TRBD2; V: TRBV6-2/TRBV6-3; size: NA; J: TRBJ2-5; CDR3: CASGSTSGRETQYF
D: TRBD2; V: TRBV12-3/TRBV12-4; size: NA; J: TRBJ2-1; CDR3: CASSTRLAGVNNEQFF
D: NA; V: TRBV19; size: many; J: TRBJ2-3; CDR3: CASSIGRQGITRTDTQYF
D: TRBD2; V: TRBV27; size: NA; J: TRBJ2-2; CDR3: CAAREGGRGTGELFF
D: NA; V: TRBV7-2; size: medium-sized; J: TRBJ2-7; CDR3: CASSLAGLLYEQYF
D: TRBD2; V: TRBV30; size: few; J: TRBJ2-3; CDR3: CAWSADELAGTDTQYF
D: TRBD1; V: TRBV9; size: many; J: TRBJ2-6; CDR3: CASSPSGQGDSGANVLTF
D: NA; V: TRBV20-1; size: many; J: TRBJ2-5; CDR3: CSARGEETQYF